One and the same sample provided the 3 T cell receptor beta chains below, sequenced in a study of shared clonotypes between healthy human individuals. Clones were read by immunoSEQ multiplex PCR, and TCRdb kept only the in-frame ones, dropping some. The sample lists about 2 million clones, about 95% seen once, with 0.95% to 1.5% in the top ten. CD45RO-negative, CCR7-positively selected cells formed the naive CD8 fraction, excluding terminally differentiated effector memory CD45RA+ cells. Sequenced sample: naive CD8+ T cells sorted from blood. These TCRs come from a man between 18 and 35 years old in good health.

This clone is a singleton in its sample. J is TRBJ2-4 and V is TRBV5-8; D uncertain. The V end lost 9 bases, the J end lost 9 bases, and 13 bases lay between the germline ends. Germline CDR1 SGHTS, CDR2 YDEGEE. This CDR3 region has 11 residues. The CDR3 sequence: CATLGRVIQYF. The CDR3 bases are TGTGCCACCCTCGGTCGGGTCATTCAGTACTTC.

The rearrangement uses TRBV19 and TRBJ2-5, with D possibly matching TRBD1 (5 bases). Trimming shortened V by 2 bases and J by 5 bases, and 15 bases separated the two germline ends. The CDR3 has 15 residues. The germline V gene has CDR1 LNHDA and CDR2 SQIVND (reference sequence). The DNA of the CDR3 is TGTGCCAGTAGTATAACCCCCGTGGGGCAGGAGACCCAGTACTTC. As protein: CASSITPVGQETQYF.

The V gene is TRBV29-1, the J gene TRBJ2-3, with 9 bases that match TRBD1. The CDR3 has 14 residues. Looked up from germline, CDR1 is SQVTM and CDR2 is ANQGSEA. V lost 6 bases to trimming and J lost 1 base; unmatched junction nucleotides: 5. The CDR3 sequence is CSVRDRAGTDTQYF. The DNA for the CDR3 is TGCAGCGTACGGGACAGGGCGGGCACAGATACGCAGTATTTT.